This record looks at one T cell receptor beta chain sequence and its context. The antigen is not known. These data belong to a study of vaccination and CD4 T cells after COVID-19. Study context: Overlapping SARS-CoV-2, HCoV-NL63, HCoV-OC43 and HCoV-229E spike peptides stimulated the cells.

V gave up 6 bases and J gave up 3 bases; unmatched junction bases: 6. This CDR3 comprises 15 residues. Specified treatment: approximately 9-day PBMC culture with coronavirus spike peptide pools or control peptides (ViraFEST assay). Under the ViraFEST approach, antigen-specific T cells were expanded with peptide pools and TCRs subsequently sequenced. The assay that was used to sequence DNA from cultured CD4+ T cells was the Oncomine TCR Beta short-read assay. Using its own MiXCR run on the PCR reads, TCRdb lists one record per CDR3 protein. The repertoire holds 15,000 to 20,000 distinct CDR3 sequences, with roughly 60% as singletons.

This TCR was recovered from a human donor who had recovered from COVID-19. Here the sequenced sample was CD4+ T cells from blood, cultured in vitro, taken before SARS-CoV-2 vaccination. The rearrangement uses TRBV12-3 or TRBV12-4 and TRBJ1-1; TRBD1 agrees at 11 bases. CDR3 bases: TGTGCCAGCAGAGGGACAGGGGGAAGGGACACTGAAGCTTTCTTT. Protein: CASRGTGGRDTEAFF.